The source of this TCR beta chain is a study of T cells in Graves' hyperthyroidism and ophthalmopathy. Using RNA transcripts as the source, TCR beta CDR3 regions were amplified. The TCR CDR3 first-round RT-PCR relied on the HTBI primer set. MiXCR, applied by TCRdb to the multiplex PCR reads, yields one record per CDR3 protein. This sample has around 60,000 distinct CDR3 sequences, with around 48% found just once. Germline lookup yields CDR1 DFQATT and CDR2 SNEGSKA (reference sequence). Trimming took 6 bases from V and 10 from J, leaving 16 bases between them. The length of the CDR3 is 12 residues. Subjects with ophthalmopathy showed a Clinical Activity Score no lower than 3, a NOSPECS grade no lower than 4, and a duration shorter than 3 months.

The chain joins TRBV20-1 to TRBJ2-1; the D call may be TRBD1 or TRBD2 (5 bases each). The sequencing sample was made of blood. This sequence was found in a woman younger than 45 with Graves' ophthalmopathy. The CDR3 is CSASRGHKEQFF. The CDR3 nucleotides are TGCAGTGCCAGCCGGGGCCATAAAGAGCAGTTCTTC.